Below are 3 T cell receptor beta chains sequenced from a single sample in a study of blood T cell repertoires in COVID-19. Profiled with immunoSEQ multiplex PCR; TCRdb holds only in-frame clones, not every one. Of roughly 220,000 clones in the sample, around four fifths were seen once. Sequencing used peripheral blood. These receptors came from a woman of 80 years or more with COVID-19, enrolled during active disease.

The V call is TRBV6-6, the J call TRBJ1-1; 11 bases map to TRBD1. Per germline, CDR1 MNHNY and CDR2 SVGAGI (reference sequence). The CDR3 spans 13 residues. The J segment lost 3 bases and the V segment lost 8 bases, leaving 2 bases of the junction unmatched. DNA of the CDR3: TGTGCCAGCGGACAGGGGGCCTACACTGAAGCTTTCTTT. Amino acid sequence: CASGQGAYTEAFF.

This clone was seen just once. The rearrangement joins TRBV27 to TRBJ2-3, with TRBD2 matching over 7 bases. Trimming at V came to 8 bases and at J to 4 bases, leaving 12 bases not matched to a gene. The CDR3 has 15 amino acids. The V gene's germline CDR1 is MNHEY and CDR2 SMNVEV (reference sequence). This CDR3 is CASSARGTTSDTQYF. As DNA, the CDR3 is TGTGCCAGCTCCGCCCGGGGGACTACCTCAGATACGCAGTATTTT.

The chain uses TRBV27 and TRBJ2-2; 8 nucleotides match TRBD2. The germline CDR1 and CDR2 sequences are MNHEY and SMNVEV (reference sequence). The J segment lost 0 bases and the V segment lost 7 bases, leaving 13 bases of the junction unmatched. The CDR3 is made up of 18 amino acids. The CDR3 DNA reads as TGTGCCAGCATTTTCGACGGGGGGGGAAAGACGAACACCGGGGAGCTGTTTTTT. Residues: CASIFDGGGKTNTGELFF.